A selection of T cell receptor beta chains follows, all from one sample in a study of response to subunit inactivated influenza vaccine. TCRdb called the RT-PCR reads again in MiXCR, with one record for every CDR3 protein. The table records 500,000 to 600,000 distinct CDR3 sequences, 10% to 12% of them present only once. The data also belong to a second study, concerning T cells expressing NK-cell markers.

The sequencing used PBMCs from blood, collected on the day of vaccination. Receptors were obtained from a middle-aged man who received an inactivated influenza vaccine. Each CDR3 is given with its conserved first and last residue. The D gene is left open where the match is weak. Where a row states a size, it is once, few, many or the class of an expanded clone; other rows omit it.

TRBV20-1	.	few	TRBJ2-5	CSARRTAQETQYF	TGCAGTGCTAGACGGACAGCACAAGAGACCCAGTACTTC
TRBV12-3/TRBV12-4	.	few	TRBJ2-6	CASSLEGVGANVLTF	TGTGCCAGCAGTTTAGAGGGCGTTGGGGCCAACGTCCTGACTTTC
TRBV24-1	.	once	TRBJ2-5	CVTSDTGGAWETQYF	TGTGTCACCAGTGATACTGGGGGCGCTTGGGAGACCCAGTACTTC
TRBV6-2/TRBV6-3	TRBD2	.	TRBJ2-1	CASSYTASGTSYNEQFF	TGTGCCAGCAGTTATACGGCTAGCGGGACTTCCTACAATGAGCAGTTCTTC
TRBV20-1	TRBD1	.	TRBJ2-7	CSASDDRGDEQYF	TGCAGTGCTTCTGACGACAGGGGAGACGAGCAGTACTTC
TRBV5-1	TRBD1	few	TRBJ2-1	CASSWGQGIYNEQFF	TGCGCCAGCAGCTGGGGACAGGGTATATACAATGAGCAGTTCTTC
TRBV20-1	TRBD2	many	TRBJ2-3	CSATTSGTGDTQYF	TGCAGTGCTACGACTAGCGGAACAGGGGATACGCAGTATTTT
TRBV5-1	.	many	TRBJ1-2	CASSPGQHGYTF	TGCGCCAGCAGCCCCGGACAGCATGGCTACACCTTC
TRBV30	.	.	TRBJ2-1	CAWETLEASSYNEQFF	TGTGCCTGGGAAACTCTTGAAGCTAGCTCCTACAATGAGCAGTTCTTC
TRBV4-2	TRBD2	many	TRBJ2-2	CASSTRILAGGTVGNTGELFF	TGTGCCAGCAGCACCCGAATCTTAGCGGGAGGCACAGTTGGGAACACCGGGGAGCTGTTTTTT
TRBV29-1	TRBD1	.	TRBJ1-1	CSANRDRSTEAFF	TGCAGCGCAAACCGGGACAGAAGCACTGAAGCTTTCTTT
TRBV30	TRBD1	few	TRBJ1-1	CAWKRTGRTEAFF	TGTGCCTGGAAAAGGACAGGGCGGACTGAAGCTTTCTTT
TRBV4-3	TRBD1	few	TRBJ2-1	CASSRLQGVTSLNEQFF	TGCGCCAGCAGCCGGTTACAGGGGGTTACCTCTCTCAATGAGCAGTTCTTC
TRBV7-8	TRBD2	few	TRBJ2-1	CASSAPGGLAGGEQFF	TGTGCCAGCAGCGCCCCTGGGGGACTAGCGGGAGGGGAGCAGTTCTTC
TRBV5-1	TRBD2	many	TRBJ2-1	CASSLGGGPHEQFF	TGCGCCAGCAGCTTGGGGGGAGGGCCCCATGAGCAGTTCTTC
TRBV5-1	.	.	TRBJ2-7	CASSHSEVSEQYF	TGCGCCAGCAGCCACTCCGAGGTTAGCGAGCAGTACTTC
TRBV12-3/TRBV12-4	.	few	TRBJ1-1	CASSPPQAPTWGTEAFF	TGTGCCAGCAGTCCACCCCAGGCACCAACGTGGGGCACTGAAGCTTTCTTT
TRBV5-6	.	.	TRBJ2-2	CASSSFGKITNTGELFF	TGTGCCAGCAGCTCATTCGGAAAAATCACGAACACCGGGGAGCTGTTTTTT
TRBV7-9	.	.	TRBJ2-3	CASSLDQHTDTQYF	TGTGCCAGCAGCTTAGACCAACACACAGATACGCAGTATTTT
TRBV7-2	.	few	TRBJ1-3	CATMISGNTIYF	TGTGCCACCATGATTTCTGGAAACACCATATATTTT
TRBV12-3/TRBV12-4	.	few	TRBJ1-2	CASSIHGQTPLSYTF	TGTGCCAGCAGTATACACGGACAGACGCCTTTGAGCTACACCTTC
TRBV5-1	TRBD2	few	TRBJ2-3	CASSRLAGNTDTQYF	TGCGCCAGCAGCCGACTAGCCGGAAACACAGATACGCAGTATTTT
TRBV20-1	TRBD1	few	TRBJ2-7	CSATGDRAPYEQYF	TGCAGTGCTACCGGGGACAGGGCGCCCTACGAGCAGTACTTC
TRBV6-2/TRBV6-3	.	few	TRBJ2-1	CASSPGPSPNEQFF	TGTGCCAGCTCTCCGGGACCGTCACCCAATGAGCAGTTCTTC
TRBV6-1	TRBD2	.	TRBJ2-5	CASSTPRTSGKGGETQYF	TGTGCCAGCAGTACACCCCGGACTAGCGGGAAAGGAGGAGAGACCCAGTACTTC
TRBV20-1	.	.	TRBJ2-7	CSARDSRLPMHEQYF	TGCAGTGCTAGAGATTCGAGGCTACCAATGCACGAGCAGTACTTC
TRBV7-9	.	few	TRBJ2-1	CASSLSRGRYNEQFF	TGTGCCAGCAGCCTTAGCCGAGGACGATACAATGAGCAGTTCTTC
TRBV6-2/TRBV6-3	TRBD1	.	TRBJ2-3	CASSPGGLAQTQYF	TGTGCCAGCAGTCCAGGGGGTCTTGCCCAAACGCAGTATTTT
TRBV10-3	.	few	TRBJ2-5	CAISGGGSGTQYF	TGTGCCATCAGTGGAGGAGGGAGCGGGACCCAGTACTTC
TRBV5-1	TRBD1	.	TRBJ1-2	CASSWEDRTASYGYTF	TGCGCCAGCAGCTGGGAGGACAGGACGGCTTCCTATGGCTACACCTTC
TRBV5-1	.	.	TRBJ1-1	CASSVSSGSTEAFF	TGCGCCAGCAGCGTCTCCTCGGGCAGCACTGAAGCTTTCTTT
TRBV28	.	few	TRBJ2-3	CASTEDRTQLTDTQYF	TGTGCCAGCACCGAAGATCGGACACAACTCACAGATACGCAGTATTTT
TRBV4-1	TRBD1	few	TRBJ2-5	CASSQKGQGAGETQYF	TGCGCCAGCAGCCAGAAGGGACAGGGGGCAGGAGAGACCCAGTACTTC
TRBV7-6	.	.	TRBJ2-1	CASSPGSKLNEQFF	TGTGCCAGCAGCCCGGGGAGCAAGCTTAATGAGCAGTTCTTC
TRBV12-3/TRBV12-4	TRBD1	few	TRBJ1-6	CASSTSRGRNSPLHF	TGTGCCAGCAGTACATCCAGGGGGCGTAATTCACCCCTCCACTTT
TRBV7-9	.	.	TRBJ2-3	CASSSRDGSSTDTQYF	TGTGCCAGCAGCTCAAGGGACGGATCTAGCACAGATACGCAGTATTTT
TRBV10-3	.	few	TRBJ1-5	CAISKDTDQPQHF	TGTGCCATCAGTAAAGACACTGATCAGCCCCAGCATTTT
TRBV7-6	TRBD2	.	TRBJ2-1	CASSPVLLAGGLNEQFF	TGTGCCAGCAGCCCGGTACTTCTAGCGGGAGGTCTCAATGAGCAGTTCTTC
TRBV27	TRBD1	.	TRBJ2-7	CASRWAGGRSAYEQYF	TGTGCCAGCAGGTGGGCAGGGGGCAGATCAGCCTACGAGCAGTACTTC
TRBV15	TRBD2	.	TRBJ2-3	CATSLVSGLAVTDTQYF	TGTGCCACCAGCCTCGTTTCGGGACTAGCGGTCACAGATACGCAGTATTTT